These 10 T cell receptor beta chains share one sample of origin, sequenced in a study of regulatory T cells in long-lasting Graves disease (dated by TCRdb to the early 2020s). Receptors were amplified or captured by multiplex PCR. The sequencing machine was an Illumina HiSeq 4000. CDR3 regions were amplified by Arm-PCR with iRepertoire HTBI primers to construct TCR beta libraries. TCRdb trimmed public reads at Q25 via fastp, called clones via MiXCR and kept in-frame beta chains. CDR3 protein duplicates are merged, each entry listing the most common genes and DNA. Recorded for this sample are 510,000 or so distinct CDR3 sequences; around 11% of them occurred a single time. Approximately 9.6% of the sample goes to the ten largest clones. The time point label, as the study defines it: newly diagnosed GD, antithyroid drugs for less than 3 months. For both TCR sequencing and RNA sequencing, RNA was extracted from PBMCs in TRIzol.

This sample also belongs to another study, concerning T cells in Graves' hyperthyroidism and ophthalmopathy.

The sample consisted of peripheral blood mononuclear cells (PBMCs), taken at new diagnosis, from a patient treated with antithyroid drugs. The source of these receptors is a woman aged 30 to 39 with Graves disease. Donor details come from another sample of the same person, matched by shared clones.

The V and J genes are TRBV19 and TRBJ2-3; 11 nucleotides line up with TRBD2. The J call is doubtful: the DNA matches TRBJ2-5 better. Germline CDR1 and CDR2: LNHDA and SQIVND (reference sequence). This CDR3 is 15 amino acids long. The CDR3 here is CASRAIASGRETQYF. CDR3 nucleotides: TGTGCCAGTAGGGCCATTGCTAGCGGGAGGGAGACCCAGTACTTC.

This clonotype was counted many times. The V and J genes are TRBV7-3 and TRBJ2-3; 9 bases match TRBD2. Germline CDR1 reads SGHTA; CDR2 reads FQGTGA. The CDR3 has 14 amino acids. The junction had 6 bases not matched to a gene; V was cut back by 9 bases and J by 2 bases. CDR3 loop: CASRKREVTDTQYF. DNA for the CDR3: TGTGCCAGTCGTAAGCGGGAGGTCACAGATACGCAGTATTTT.

This clonotype was recorded many times. Here the CDR3 DNA reads TGTGCCAGCAGTCTACCTATAAGCGCGGGTTTTCCCTACGAGCAGTACTTC. Encoded protein: CASSLPISAGFPYEQYF. The chain links TRBV27 to TRBJ2-7, with D possibly matching TRBD2 (5 bases). V was trimmed by 5 bases and J by 2 bases, leaving 22 bases between them. CDR1 MNHEY and CDR2 SMNVEV come from the germline V gene (reference sequence). The CDR3 totals 17 residues.

The rearrangement uses TRBV2 and TRBJ1-3, with 7 nucleotides matching TRBD1. This CDR3 is built from 17 residues. With 6 bases clipped from V and 2 bases from J, the junction kept 13 bases outside the gene matches. The germline gives CDR1 SNHLY, CDR2 FYNNEI. CDR3 in amino acids: CASSSLTQGIAGNTIYF. For the CDR3, the DNA is TGTGCCAGCAGCTCACTAACACAGGGGATCGCTGGAAACACCATATATTTT.

In its sample, this clonotype was seen many times. The rearrangement uses TRBV20-1 and TRBJ1-5; TRBD1 aligns across 7 bases. Germline V gives CDR1 DFQATT, CDR2 SNEGSKA (reference sequence). Trimming cost V 3 bases and J 6 bases; bases outside gene matches: 8. The CDR3 sequence is 14 residues long. In nucleotides, the CDR3 is TGCAGTGCTAGGGGTACAGGGGAGGTTCAGCCCCAGCATTTT. Its protein product is CSARGTGEVQPQHF.

This clonotype came up a few times. J is TRBJ2-3 and V is TRBV18; tentative D call: TRBD1 (6 bases). The end of the DNA fits TRBJ2-7 better, so the J call may be wrong. CDR1 is KGHSH and CDR2 is LQKENI in the germline V gene. The CDR3 is 15 residues long. The CDR3 region has the DNA TGTGCCAGCTCACCTCGTCGGGACAAATCCTACGAGCAGTACTTC. As protein: CASSPRRDKSYEQYF.

In its sample, this clonotype was seen many times. Here the CDR3 DNA reads TGTGCCAGCAGTTACTCGATGACAGTTGAAGCTTTCTTT. As protein: CASSYSMTVEAFF. V and J are TRBV6-5 and TRBJ1-1; TRBD1 might be the D (5 bases). V lost 0 bases and J lost 7, with 9 bases in between. There are 13 residues in the CDR3. CDR1 is MNHEY and CDR2 is SVGAGI in the germline V gene.

This clonotype was counted at least ten times. In DNA form, the CDR3 reads TGTGCCAGCAGCCCGACAGCGTATGGCTACACCTTC. It specifies CASSPTAYGYTF. The chain employs TRBV2 and TRBJ1-2, with TRBD1 as a possible D gene (5 bases). This CDR3 contains 12 residues. V was trimmed by 6 bases and J by 5 bases, leaving 10 bases between them. The V gene's germline CDR1 is SNHLY and CDR2 FYNNEI.

This clonotype was counted at least ten times. The rearrangement uses TRBV12-3 or TRBV12-4 and TRBJ2-1; the D is unclear. The V end lost 4 bases, the J end lost 8 bases, and 6 bases lay between the germline ends. The CDR3 consists of 11 residues. The CDR3 DNA reads as TGTGCCAGCAGTTACGTTGATGAGCAGTTCTTC. This encodes CASSYVDEQFF.

Points on this clonotype: A much larger clone differs by one base, so this may be a read error. This chain's CDR3 is CSARRAPIGELFF. The DNA of the CDR3 is TGCAGTGCTAGAAGGGCTCCGATCGGGGAGCTGTTTTTT. The chain combines TRBV20-1 with TRBJ2-2; D is unclear. This CDR3 comprises 13 residues. V was trimmed by 2 bases and J by 7 bases, leaving 11 bases between them. The germline V gene encodes CDR1 DFQATT and CDR2 SNEGSKA (reference sequence).